The following is a T cell receptor beta chain sequence with its context. The data originate from a study of blood T cell repertoires in COVID-19. Clones were read by immunoSEQ multiplex PCR, and TCRdb kept only the in-frame ones, dropping some. The table has about 290,000 clones, roughly 91% seen once. Germline lookup yields CDR1 SGHAT and CDR2 FQNNGV. CDR3 length: 15 residues. The germline V and J ends were trimmed by 7 bases and 3 bases, with 16 bases remaining between them. This TCR was recovered from a woman in her twenties or thirties with COVID-19, enrolled during active disease. This sequence joins TRBV11-2 and TRBJ2-1, with a tentative D call TRBD2 (6 bases). Sequenced sample: peripheral blood. The CDR3 DNA reads as TGTGCCAGCACCCAAGGGGCGGGATACTACAATGAGCAGTTCTTC. This gives the protein CASTQGAGYYNEQFF.